This T cell receptor (beta chain) was identified in a study of blood T cell repertoires in COVID-19. Study summary: From T cells, B-cell-depleted T cells, or PBMCs came the material, which was cDNA or gDNA.

Original data processing: Amplification of reference gene primers was used by the study to estimate nucleated cell counts. TCRdb keeps only in-frame clones here, not all; method: immunoSEQ multiplex PCR. V and J calls and clone size follow that table, whereas D and trimming were derived from the DNA. The sample lists approximately 210,000 clones; 80% to 90% were seen once. This CDR3 is 16 amino acids long. V lost 4 bases, J lost 0 bases, and 9 bases stayed unmatched. Germline loops: CDR1 SGHRS, CDR2 YFSETQ. This rearrangement joins TRBV5-1 to TRBJ2-7; TRBD2 matches 8 bases. The clonotype was recovered from a man between 25 and 39 years old who had recovered from COVID-19. Sequences were obtained from peripheral blood. The CDR3 reads CASSLGLAASSYEQYF. DNA of the CDR3: TGCGCCAGCAGCCTCGGACTAGCTGCGAGCTCCTACGAGCAGTACTTC.